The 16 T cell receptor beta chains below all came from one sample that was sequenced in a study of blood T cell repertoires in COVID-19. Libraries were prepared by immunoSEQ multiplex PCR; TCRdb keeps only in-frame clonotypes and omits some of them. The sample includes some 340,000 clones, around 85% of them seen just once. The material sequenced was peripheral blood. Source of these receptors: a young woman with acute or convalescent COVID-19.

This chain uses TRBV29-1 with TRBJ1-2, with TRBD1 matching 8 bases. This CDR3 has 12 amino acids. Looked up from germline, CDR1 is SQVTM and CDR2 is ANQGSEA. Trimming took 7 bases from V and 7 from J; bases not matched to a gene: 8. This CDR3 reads CSADRGGSGYTF. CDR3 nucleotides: TGCAGCGCCGACAGGGGTGGCTCTGGCTACACCTTC.

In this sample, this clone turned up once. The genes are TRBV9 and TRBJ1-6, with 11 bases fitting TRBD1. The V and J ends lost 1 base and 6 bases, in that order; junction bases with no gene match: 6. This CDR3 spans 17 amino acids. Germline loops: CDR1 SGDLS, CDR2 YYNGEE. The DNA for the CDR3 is TGTGCCAGCAGCGTAACCGGGACAGGGGGAAGTAATTCACCCCTCCACTTT. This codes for CASSVTGTGGSNSPLHF.

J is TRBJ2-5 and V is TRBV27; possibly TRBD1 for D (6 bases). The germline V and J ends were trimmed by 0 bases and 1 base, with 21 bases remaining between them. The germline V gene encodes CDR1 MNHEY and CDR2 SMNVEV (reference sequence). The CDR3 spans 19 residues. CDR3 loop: CASSLSENQGYAGQETQYF. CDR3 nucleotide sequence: TGTGCCAGCAGTTTATCGGAAAATCAGGGGTATGCGGGCCAAGAGACCCAGTACTTC.

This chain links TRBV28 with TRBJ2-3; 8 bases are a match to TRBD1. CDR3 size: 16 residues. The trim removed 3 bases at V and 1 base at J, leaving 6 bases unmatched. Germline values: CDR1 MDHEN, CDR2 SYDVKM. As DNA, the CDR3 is TGTGCCAGCAGTTTCCTGACAGGGGACGGCACAGATACGCAGTATTTT. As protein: CASSFLTGDGTDTQYF. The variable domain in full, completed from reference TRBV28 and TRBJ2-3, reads DVKVTQSSRYLVKRTGEKVFLECVQDMDHENMFWYRQDPGLGLRLIYFSYDVKMKEKGDIPEGYSVSREKKERFSLILESASTNQTSMYLCASSFLTGDGTDTQYFGPGTRLTVL.

The CDR3 DNA follows: TGTGCCAGTATAACACTTCCGGGACAGGGAAGGTTGCGAGCTTTCTTT. This gives the protein CASITLPGQGRLRAFF. The chain uses TRBV19 and TRBJ1-1; 9 bases fit TRBD1. CDR1 and CDR2 from the germline V gene are LNHDA and SQIVND (reference sequence). The V segment lost 7 bases and the J segment 10 bases; nucleotides outside the gene matches: 19. The CDR3 has 16 amino acids.

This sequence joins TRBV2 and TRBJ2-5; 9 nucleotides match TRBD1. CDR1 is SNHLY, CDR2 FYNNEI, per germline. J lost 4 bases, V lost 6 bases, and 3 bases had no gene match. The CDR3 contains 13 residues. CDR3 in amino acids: CASSGGQGETQYF. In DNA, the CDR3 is TGTGCCAGCAGCGGGGGACAGGGAGAGACCCAGTACTTC.

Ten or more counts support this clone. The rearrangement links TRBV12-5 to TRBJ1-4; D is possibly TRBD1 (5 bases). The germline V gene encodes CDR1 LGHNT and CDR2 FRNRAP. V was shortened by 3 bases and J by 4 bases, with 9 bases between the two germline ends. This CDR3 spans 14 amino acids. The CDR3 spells CASGLSGVNEKLFF. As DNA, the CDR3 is TGTGCTAGTGGTTTATCGGGGGTTAATGAAAAACTGTTTTTT.

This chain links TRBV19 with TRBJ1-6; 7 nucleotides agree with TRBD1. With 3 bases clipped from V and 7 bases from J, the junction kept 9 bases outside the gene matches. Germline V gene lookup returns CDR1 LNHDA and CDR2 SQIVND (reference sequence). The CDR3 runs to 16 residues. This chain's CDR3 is CASSIRDSTGNSPLHF. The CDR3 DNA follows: TGTGCCAGTAGTATTCGGGACAGCACGGGAAATTCACCCCTCCACTTT.

CDR3 sequence reads: CSVDPRGTGELFF. The CDR3 DNA follows: TGCAGCGTTGACCCCAGGGGCACCGGGGAGCTGTTTTTT. The chain joins TRBV29-1 to TRBJ2-2, with D possibly matching TRBD1 (6 bases). Deletions cut 3 bases from V and 4 bases from J, with 9 bases between. The CDR3 runs 13 residues. Germline CDR1 SQVTM, CDR2 ANQGSEA.

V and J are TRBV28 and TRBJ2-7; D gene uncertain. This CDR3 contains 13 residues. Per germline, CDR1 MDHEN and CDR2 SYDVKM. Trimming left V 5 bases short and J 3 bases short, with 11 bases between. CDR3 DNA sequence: TGTGCCAGCAGTAAAGCCGCCCACTACGAGCAGTACTTC. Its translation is CASSKAAHYEQYF. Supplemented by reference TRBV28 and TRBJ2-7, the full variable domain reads DVKVTQSSRYLVKRTGEKVFLECVQDMDHENMFWYRQDPGLGLRLIYFSYDVKMKEKGDIPEGYSVSREKKERFSLILESASTNQTSMYLCASSKAAHYEQYFGPGTRLTVT.

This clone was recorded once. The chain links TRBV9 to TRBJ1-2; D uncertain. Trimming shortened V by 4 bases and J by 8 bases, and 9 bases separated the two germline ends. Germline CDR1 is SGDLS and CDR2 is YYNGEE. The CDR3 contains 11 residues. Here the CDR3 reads CASSSGWGYTF. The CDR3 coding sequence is TGTGCCAGCAGCTCCGGTTGGGGCTACACCTTC.

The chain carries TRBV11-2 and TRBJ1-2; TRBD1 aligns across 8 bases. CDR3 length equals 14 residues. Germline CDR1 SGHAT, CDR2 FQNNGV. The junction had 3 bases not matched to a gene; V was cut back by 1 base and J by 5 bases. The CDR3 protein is CASSLVGQGYGYTF. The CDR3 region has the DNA TGTGCCAGCAGCTTAGTTGGACAGGGATATGGCTACACCTTC.

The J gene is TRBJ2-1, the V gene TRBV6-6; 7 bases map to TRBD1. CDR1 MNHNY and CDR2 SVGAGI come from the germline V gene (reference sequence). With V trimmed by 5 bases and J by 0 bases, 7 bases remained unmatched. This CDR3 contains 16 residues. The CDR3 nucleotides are TGTGCCAGCAGTCGACAGGGCCCTAGCTCCTACAATGAGCAGTTCTTC. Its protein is CASSRQGPSSYNEQFF.

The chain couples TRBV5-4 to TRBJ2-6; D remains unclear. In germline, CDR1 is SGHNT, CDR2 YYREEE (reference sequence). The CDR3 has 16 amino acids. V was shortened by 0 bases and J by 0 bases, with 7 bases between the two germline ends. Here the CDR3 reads CASSLDLSSGANVLTF. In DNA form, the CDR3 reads TGTGCCAGCAGCTTGGACCTTAGCTCTGGGGCCAACGTCCTGACTTTC.

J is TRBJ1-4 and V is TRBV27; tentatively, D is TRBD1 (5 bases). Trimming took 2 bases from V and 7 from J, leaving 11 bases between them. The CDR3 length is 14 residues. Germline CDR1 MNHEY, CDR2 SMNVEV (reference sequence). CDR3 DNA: TGTGCCAGCAGTTTAGGAGCAAGGGGTGAAAAACTGTTTTTT. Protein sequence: CASSLGARGEKLFF.

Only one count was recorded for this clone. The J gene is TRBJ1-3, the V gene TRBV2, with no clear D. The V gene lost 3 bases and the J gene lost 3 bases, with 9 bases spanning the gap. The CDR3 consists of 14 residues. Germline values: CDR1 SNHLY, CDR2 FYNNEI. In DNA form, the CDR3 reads TGTGCCAGCAGTGACGTTACGCGTGGAAACACCATATATTTT. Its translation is CASSDVTRGNTIYF.